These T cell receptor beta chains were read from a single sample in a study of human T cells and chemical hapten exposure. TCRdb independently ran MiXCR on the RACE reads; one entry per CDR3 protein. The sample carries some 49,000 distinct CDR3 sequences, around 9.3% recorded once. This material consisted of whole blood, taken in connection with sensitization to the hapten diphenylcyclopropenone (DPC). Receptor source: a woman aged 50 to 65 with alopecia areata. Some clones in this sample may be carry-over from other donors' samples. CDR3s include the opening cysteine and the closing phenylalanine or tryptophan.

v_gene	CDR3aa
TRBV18	CASSGQNYEQYF
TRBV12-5	CASAHDTPGYTF
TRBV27	CASSFTGTGQGYTF
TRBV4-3	CASSQNRESQETQYF
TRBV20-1	CSVGKGGGNTIYF
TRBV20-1	CSARDRLAGIYEQFF
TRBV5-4	CASSLAGGNQPQHF
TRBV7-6	CASSNDELAGVREQFF
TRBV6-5	CASSRDTDTQYF
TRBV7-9	CAGQPGTETYNEQFF
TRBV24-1	CATSDPGRGNSNQPQHF
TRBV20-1	CSARMTVQETQYF
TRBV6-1	CASRKRESFTDTQYF
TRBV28	CASSLLGLQETQYF
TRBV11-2	CASSLGGSHLHPGELFF
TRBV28	CASRNSMGQKSSGANVLTF
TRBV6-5	CASSYSQGGRQFF
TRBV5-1	CASSFGQGSYEQYF
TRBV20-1	CSAPRTGDYNEQFF
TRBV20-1	CSVPVTSTEAFF
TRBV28	CASNPTGVGTEQYF
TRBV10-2	CASRDSLNPYNEQFF
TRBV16	CASSQSQDFQPQHF
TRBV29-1	CSVQDRETEAFF
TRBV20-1	CSASKGYEQYF
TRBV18	CASSRRGRGNEKLFF
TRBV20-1	CSARVGAAQETQYF
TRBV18	CASSGRPKIQPQHF
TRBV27	CASSLRTVQGMTYEQYF
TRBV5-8	CASSLDQVTGELFF
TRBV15	CATSRSRGLSYNEQFF
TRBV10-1	CASSSNDPGVTEAFF